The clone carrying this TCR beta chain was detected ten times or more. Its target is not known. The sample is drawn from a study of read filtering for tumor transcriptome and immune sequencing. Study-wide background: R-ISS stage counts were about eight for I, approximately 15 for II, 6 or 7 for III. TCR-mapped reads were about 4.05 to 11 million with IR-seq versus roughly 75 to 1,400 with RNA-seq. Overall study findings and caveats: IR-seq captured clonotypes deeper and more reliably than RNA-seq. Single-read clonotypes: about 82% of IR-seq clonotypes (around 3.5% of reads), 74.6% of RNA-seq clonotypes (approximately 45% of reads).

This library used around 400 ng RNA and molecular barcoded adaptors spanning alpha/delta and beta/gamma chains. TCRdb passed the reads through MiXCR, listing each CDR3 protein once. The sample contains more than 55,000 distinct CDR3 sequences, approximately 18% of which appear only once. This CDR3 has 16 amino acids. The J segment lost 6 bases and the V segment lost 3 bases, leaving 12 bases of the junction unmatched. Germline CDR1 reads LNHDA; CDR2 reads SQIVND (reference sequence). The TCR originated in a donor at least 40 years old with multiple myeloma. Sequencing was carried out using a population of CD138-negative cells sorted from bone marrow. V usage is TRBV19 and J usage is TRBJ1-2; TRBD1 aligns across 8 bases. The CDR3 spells CASSISWTGSGDGYTF. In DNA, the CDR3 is TGTGCCAGTAGTATTTCGTGGACAGGGTCGGGAGATGGCTACACCTTC.